This T cell receptor (beta chain) was retrieved from a study of T cell repertoires in cytomegalovirus infection. Turning to the study itself: Indications came from public TCR beta signatures; they pointed to CMV infection and to a matching HLA type. Points from the study as a whole: Individuals carrying CMV plus the relevant HLA were identified by cumulative frequency of public TCR beta families. HLA-C-restricted TCR beta clonotypes specific for CMV led the ex vivo response.

As to this clonotype: The antigen is undetermined.

The CDR3 has 15 residues. The V end was cut by 7 bases, the J end by 0 bases, with 16 bases between. Germline CDR1 reads WSHSY; CDR2 reads SAAADI. A single record per CDR3 protein comes from TCRdb applying MiXCR to the reads. The sample yields nearly 550,000 distinct CDR3 sequences, more than 15% seen once. The rearrangement uses TRBV10-2 and TRBJ2-7, with D possibly being TRBD1 (6 bases). This sequence was found in a human donor in good health (CMV status not recorded). Some clones in this sample may be carry-over from other donors' samples. The sequencing input was CD8+ T cells from PBMCs. CDR3 nucleotide sequence: TGCGCCAGCACCAGGACAGAAATATTCTCCTACGAGCAGTACTTC. Translation gives CASTRTEIFSYEQYF.